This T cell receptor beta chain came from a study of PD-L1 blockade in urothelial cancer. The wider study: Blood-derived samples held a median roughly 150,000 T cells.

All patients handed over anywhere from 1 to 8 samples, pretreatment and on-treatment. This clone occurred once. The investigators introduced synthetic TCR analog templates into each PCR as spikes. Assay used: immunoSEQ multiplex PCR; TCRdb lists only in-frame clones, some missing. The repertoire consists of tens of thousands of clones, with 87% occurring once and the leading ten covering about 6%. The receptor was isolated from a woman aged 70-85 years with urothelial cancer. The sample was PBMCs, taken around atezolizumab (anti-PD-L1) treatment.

DNA for the CDR3: TGCGCCAGCAGCTTGGAACAGGCCCAAGATACGCAGTATTTT. Protein: CASSLEQAQDTQYF. This chain links TRBV5-1 with TRBJ2-3, with D possibly TRBD1 on 5 matching bases. The V end was cut by 0 bases, the J end by 5 bases, with 10 bases between. The germline V gene has CDR1 SGHRS and CDR2 YFSETQ. This CDR3 has 14 amino acids.